The sample holds many counts of the clone carrying this T cell receptor (beta chain). The antigen remains undetermined. An expansion of CD8+CD57+ cells by flow cytometry had been shown in patients chosen for sequencing. Among the patients, all had severe acquired aplastic anemia. When blood sampling took place, the patients had received no therapy. This entry is derived from a study of CD8+CD57+ T cells in acquired aplastic anemia. Whole-study results and caveats: Controls and patients did not differ significantly in CD8+ Simpson's diversity.

Genomic DNA constituted the template upon which TCR beta VDJ and CDR3 profiling was performed. MiXCR, applied by TCRdb to the reads, yields one record per CDR3 protein. Of about 160,000 distinct CDR3 sequences in the sample, less than 60% were seen once. The germline V gene encodes CDR1 DFQATT and CDR2 SNEGSKA (reference sequence). This CDR3 has 16 amino acids. V was clipped by 0 bases and J by 1 base, with 13 bases between them. Input material: sorted CD4+, CD8+, or CD8+CD57+ T cells (not recorded which) from PBMCs. The origin of this receptor is a human donor with aplastic anemia. The rearrangement joins TRBV20-1 to TRBJ1-5; possibly TRBD1 for D (5 bases). For the CDR3, the DNA is TGCAGTGCTAGAGATCGTCGGACAACGAGCAATCAGCCCCAGCATTTT. This codes for CSARDRRTTSNQPQHF.